This T cell receptor beta chain was recovered during a study of blood T cells in healthy people across ages. Whole-study findings and limits: It was not possible, with unsorted PBMCs, to conclusively compare naive and antigen-experienced cells.

V dropped 7 bases and J dropped 0 bases, with 18 bases sitting between them. Germline assignment: CDR1 MNHEY and CDR2 SVGEGT. The CDR3 spans 17 residues. Sample-barcoded 5' priming and a J-beta primer mix drove a second PCR of about 7 to 11 cycles. Each cDNA molecule carried a tag from a template-switch adaptor that contained 12 random nucleotides. TCRdb analysed the 5' RACE reads with MiXCR anew, one entry per CDR3 protein. The sample records 1.5 million to 2 million distinct CDR3 sequences, 28% being singletons. A word on this clonotype: The antigen is not known.

The V gene is TRBV6-2 or TRBV6-3, the J gene TRBJ2-2; D is perhaps TRBD2 (5 bases). The receptor was derived from a woman aged 25 to 39 in good health. The sequenced sample consisted of blood. The chain's CDR3 is CASTTVIGNTNTGELFF. For the CDR3, the DNA is TGTGCCAGCACCACAGTGATCGGGAATACGAACACCGGGGAGCTGTTTTTT.